Listed here are 10 T cell receptor beta chains from one sample, sequenced in a study of response to subunit inactivated influenza vaccine. TCRdb passed the RT-PCR reads through MiXCR, listing each CDR3 protein once. The data contain approximately 530,000 distinct CDR3 sequences, 10% to 15% of them seen just once; the ten biggest clones take up 10% to 15%. Sequenced material: PBMCs from blood, taken 45 days after vaccination. The receptors stem from a man aged 45-60 years who received an inactivated influenza vaccine.

The chain couples TRBV18 to TRBJ2-6; a weak D match, TRBD1 (5 bases). V gave up 3 bases and J gave up 0 bases, with 12 bases separating them. Germline CDR1 is KGHSH and CDR2 is LQKENI. There are 17 residues in the CDR3. CDR3 nucleotides: TGTGCCAGCTCACCGATGACAGCTCCCTCTGGGGCCAACGTCCTGACTTTC. Protein: CASSPMTAPSGANVLTF.

This clonotype was detected only a few times. V gene TRBV7-9 combines with J gene TRBJ2-3; D remains unclear. This CDR3 is 12 amino acids long. Germline assignment: CDR1 SEHNR and CDR2 FQNEAQ (reference sequence). Trimming cost V 7 bases and J 3 bases, with 8 bases left between them. The CDR3 DNA follows: TGTGCCAGCACCCCCTGGACAGATACGCAGTATTTT. Translation gives CASTPWTDTQYF. Combining the CDR3 with reference TRBV7-9 and TRBJ2-3 gives the whole variable domain DTGVSQNPRHKITKRGQNVTFRCDPISEHNRLYWYRQTLGQGPEFLTYFQNEAQLEKSRLLSDRFSAERPKGSFSTLEIQRTEQGDSAMYLCASTPWTDTQYFGPGTRLTVL.

This clonotype came up many times. The chain combines TRBV5-1 with TRBJ2-2, with 11 bases aligning to TRBD2. Germline CDR1 is SGHRS and CDR2 is YFSETQ. After removal of 6 bases from V and 0 bases from J, the junction contained 10 bases not matched to a gene. This CDR3 spans 18 amino acids. The CDR3 nucleotides read TGCGCCAGCAACAAGGGACTAGCGGTTACCGCGAACACCGGGGAGCTGTTTTTT. Encoded protein: CASNKGLAVTANTGELFF.

Many counts were recorded for this clonotype. The genes are TRBV7-2 and TRBJ1-1, with TRBD1 matching 7 bases. CDR3 length: 14 amino acids. V shed 0 bases and J 11 bases; nucleotides not matched to a gene: 9. Germline V lookup: CDR1 SGHTA, CDR2 FQGNSA. The CDR3 DNA sequence: TGTGCCAGCAGCTTAGCGCGTCGTCAGGGGGAGGCTTTCTTT. This encodes CASSLARRQGEAFF. Complete variable domain (other parts from reference TRBV7-2 and TRBJ1-1): GAGVSQSPSNKVTEKGKDVELRCDPISGHTALYWYRQSLGQGLEFLIYFQGNSAPDKSGLPSDRFSAERTGGSVSTLTIQRTQQEDSAVYLCASSLARRQGEAFFGQGTRLTVV.

This clonotype came up many times. The J gene is TRBJ1-5, the V gene TRBV20-1; tentative D call: TRBD1 (6 bases). Trimming stripped 1 base from V and 7 bases from J, with 20 bases between. Per germline, CDR1 DFQATT and CDR2 SNEGSKA (reference sequence). The CDR3 is made up of 16 amino acids. CDR3 protein: CSARGLERQGLQPQHF. CDR3 sequence (DNA): TGCAGTGCTAGAGGCTTGGAGAGGCAGGGGTTACAGCCCCAGCATTTT.

This clonotype showed up many times. This chain links TRBV18 with TRBJ2-7; 10 bases map to TRBD1. This CDR3 spans 16 amino acids. Germline V gene data show CDR1 as KGHSH and CDR2 as LQKENI. The V segment lost 0 bases and the J segment 3 bases; nucleotides outside the gene matches: 5. CDR3 amino acids: CASSPPGTGVLYEQYF. The CDR3 DNA reads TGTGCCAGCTCACCACCCGGGACAGGGGTTCTCTACGAGCAGTACTTC.

The chain carries TRBV29-1 and TRBJ2-7; TRBD1 aligns across 11 bases. The CDR3 has 15 residues. Losses at the gene ends were 6 bases for V and 6 bases for J; bases not matched to a gene: 13. Germline values: CDR1 SQVTM, CDR2 ANQGSEA. The CDR3 sequence is CSVRGSGTGGPEQYF. CDR3 coding DNA: TGCAGCGTGAGGGGGTCCGGGACAGGGGGTCCCGAGCAGTACTTC.

In the case of this clonotype: A read error may explain this, as a much larger clone is one base away. This rearrangement joins TRBV20-1 to TRBJ2-2; D tentatively reads TRBD1 or TRBD2 (5 bases each). The length of the CDR3 is 16 residues. Germline V gene lookup returns CDR1 DFQATT and CDR2 SNEGSKA (reference sequence). The CDR3 here is CCARDPGPSNTGELFF. The DNA of the CDR3 is TGCTGTGCTAGAGATCCGGGACCCTCGAACACCGGGGAGCTGTTTTTT.

The chain has TRBV7-8 and TRBJ2-7, with 11 positions matching TRBD2. J lost 4 bases, V lost 3 bases, and 11 bases had no gene match. CDR1 SGHVS and CDR2 FQNEAQ come from the germline V gene. The CDR3 spans 17 residues. The CDR3 DNA sequence: TGTGCCAGCAGCTTGCATAGCGGGGGGGCGTTCGGGTACGAGCAGTACTTC. Amino acids: CASSLHSGGAFGYEQYF.

This clonotype was seen a few times. This chain links TRBV4-3 with TRBJ1-4, with a possible D match to TRBD1 (6 bases). Germline V CDR1 and CDR2: LGHNA, YSLEER. Deletions cut 1 base from V and 8 bases from J, with 8 bases between. There are 13 residues in the CDR3. The CDR3 here is CASSQGGAEKLFF. CDR3 DNA: TGCGCCAGCAGCCAAGGGGGGGCAGAAAAACTGTTTTTT.